This note documents a single T cell receptor (beta chain) sequence. Its matching antigen is unknown. The junction departs from the called germline gene at one end, perhaps through a read error. The data are from a study of breast tumors, draining lymph nodes, adjacent tissues. Axillary draining lymph nodes of breast cancer patients supplied the node samples. TCRdb reprocessed the multiplex PCR reads via MiXCR and lists one record per CDR3 protein. In the table there are around 300,000 distinct CDR3 sequences, 30% of which are singletons. Study-level results: Tumors had less TCR diversity than lymph nodes, more than nontumor tissue. Data only fit, rather than demonstrated, lymph node origin of most tumor T cells.

Germline assignment: CDR1 KGHDR and CDR2 SFDVKD. This CDR3 comprises 13 residues. This sequence joins TRBV24-1 and TRBJ2-1; D possibly matches TRBD1 or TRBD2 (5 bases each). The TCR was taken from a female donor with breast cancer. Some clones in this sample may be carry-over from other donors' samples. Sequencing input: axillary lymph node tissue. The CDR3 DNA reads as TGTGCCAGCCGGGACCCAGCCTGCAATGAGCAGCTCTTC. Its protein product is CASRDPACNEQLF.